Below, 8 T cell receptor beta chains from the same sample are listed, as sequenced in a study of T-cell reconstitution after alpha-beta-depleted transplantation in children. A library of TCRbeta sequences, prepared with unique molecular identifiers, was generated. In TCRdb, the PCR reads were re-called with MiXCR into one record per CDR3 protein. The data contain approximately 300,000 distinct CDR3 sequences, roughly 12% of them singletons. Sample: peripheral blood, taken 180 days after TCRalphabeta/CD19-depleted stem cell transplant. These receptors all stem from a male patient between 2 and 9 years old who had a stem cell transplant for chronic granulomatous disease, so the T cells may come from the graft donor.

This clonotype was observed many times. This chain uses TRBV20-1 with TRBJ2-4; TRBD2 matches 11 bases. The germline V gene has CDR1 DFQATT and CDR2 SNEGSKA (reference sequence). CDR3 length: 15 amino acids. V lost 6 bases, J lost 2 bases, and 6 bases stayed unmatched. For the CDR3, the DNA is TGCAGTGCCACTAGCGGGAGAGAGACCAAAAACATTCAGTACTTC. It yields the protein CSATSGRETKNIQYF.

This clonotype was seen repeatedly, ten times or more. The J gene is TRBJ2-3, the V gene TRBV24-1; weak D call: TRBD2 (6 bases). V was cut by 9 bases and J by 2 bases, with 11 bases left in between. Germline V gene data show CDR1 as KGHDR and CDR2 as SFDVKD. The CDR3 runs 13 residues. For the CDR3, the DNA is TGTGCCACCCGAGCGGGCGCCACAGATACGCAGTATTTT. Translating gives CATRAGATDTQYF.

This clonotype came up many times. V is TRBV27 and J is TRBJ2-3, with unresolved D. The germline V gene encodes CDR1 MNHEY and CDR2 SMNVEV (reference sequence). Trimming took off 6 bases at V and 1 base at J, with 8 bases between the two ends. This CDR3 has 13 residues. CDR3 coding DNA: TGTGCCAGCAGAATATGGGGCACAGATACGCAGTATTTT. As protein: CASRIWGTDTQYF.

Ten or more counts support this clonotype. V usage is TRBV12-3 or TRBV12-4 and J usage is TRBJ1-2; no reliable D call. V lost 1 base, J lost 7 bases, and 13 bases lay in between. The CDR3 is 14 amino acids. The CDR3 is CASSLVHPVTGYTF. CDR3 nucleotide sequence: TGTGCCAGCAGTTTAGTACACCCCGTAACTGGCTACACCTTC.

This clonotype was counted at least ten times. The J gene is TRBJ2-5, the V gene TRBV29-1, with TRBD1 matching over 8 bases. V shed 6 bases and J 6 bases; nucleotides not matched to a gene: 9. Germline V gives CDR1 SQVTM, CDR2 ANQGSEA. The CDR3 loop spans 13 amino acids. The CDR3 protein is CSVPDRAQKTQYF. The CDR3 coding sequence is TGCAGCGTCCCGGACAGGGCCCAGAAGACCCAGTACTTC.

At least ten counts were recorded for this clonotype. The rearrangement links TRBV29-1 to TRBJ2-1; 9 bases agree with TRBD1. Losses at the gene ends were 4 bases for V and 8 bases for J; bases not matched to a gene: 9. Germline V gives CDR1 SQVTM, CDR2 ANQGSEA. This CDR3 region has 14 residues. CDR3 sequence reads: CSVGWDRVRDEQFF. In DNA form, the CDR3 reads TGCAGCGTTGGCTGGGACAGGGTTAGGGATGAGCAGTTCTTC.

This clonotype occurred many times. This rearrangement joins TRBV29-1 to TRBJ2-1; 13 bases align to TRBD2. This CDR3 has 14 amino acids. CDR1 is SQVTM and CDR2 is ANQGSEA in the germline V gene. Trimming cost V 8 bases and J 8 bases; bases outside gene matches: 9. The CDR3 reads CSMWGLAGSYEQFF. In DNA form, the CDR3 reads TGCAGCATGTGGGGACTAGCGGGATCGTATGAGCAGTTCTTC.

This clonotype showed up many times. The CDR3 DNA reads TGTGCCAGCAGCTTAGGAGTCTTGCACTCTGGAAACACCATATATTTT. This codes for CASSLGVLHSGNTIYF. V usage is TRBV7-9 and J usage is TRBJ1-3; D call uncertain. The length of the CDR3 is 16 residues. With 1 base removed from V and 0 bases from J, the gap between germline ends came to 10 bases. Germline V CDR1 and CDR2: SEHNR, FQNEAQ (reference sequence).